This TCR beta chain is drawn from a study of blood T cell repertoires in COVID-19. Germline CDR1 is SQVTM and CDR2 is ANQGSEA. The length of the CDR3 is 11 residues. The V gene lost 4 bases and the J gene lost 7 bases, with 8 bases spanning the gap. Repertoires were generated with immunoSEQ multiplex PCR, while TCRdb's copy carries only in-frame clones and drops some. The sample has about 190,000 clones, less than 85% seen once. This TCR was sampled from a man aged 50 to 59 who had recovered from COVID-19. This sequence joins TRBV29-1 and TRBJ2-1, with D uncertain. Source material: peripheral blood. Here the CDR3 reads CSVAYSNEQFF. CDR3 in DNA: TGCAGCGTTGCCTATTCTAATGAGCAGTTCTTC.